This is a list of T cell receptor beta chains from one sample in a study of cytomegalovirus exposure and HLA in healthy donors. Some clones are missing from TCRdb's copy, which holds only in-frame ones; the method was immunoSEQ multiplex PCR. The sample's table shows roughly 45,000 clones. The sequenced material came from PBMCs. Source of these receptors: a woman aged 25-40 years in good health and CMV-seronegative. Each CDR3 is given with its conserved first and last residue. A D gene is named only where the DNA matches it firmly.

d_call: TRBD1; cdr3_length: 17; j_call: TRBJ1-1; v_call: TRBV4-1; cdr3_nt: TGCGCCAGCAGCCAAGGAGGGACAGGGGTGAGGAAAACTGAAGCTTTCTTT; cdr3_aa: CASSQGGTGVRKTEAFF
d_call: TRBD1; cdr3_length: 15; j_call: TRBJ2-7; v_call: TRBV18; cdr3_nt: TGTGCCAGCTCACCAGAGGGACAGGGGGCAGGAGAGCAGTACTTC; cdr3_aa: CASSPEGQGAGEQYF
d_call: NA; cdr3_length: 13; j_call: TRBJ1-1; v_call: TRBV18; cdr3_nt: TGTGCCAGCTCACCACAGGGAGGGACTGAAGCTTTCTTT; cdr3_aa: CASSPQGGTEAFF
d_call: NA; cdr3_length: 13; j_call: TRBJ2-5; v_call: TRBV19; cdr3_nt: TGTGCCAGTAGTATAGTACTGCGGGAGACCCAGTACTTC; cdr3_aa: CASSIVLRETQYF
d_call: NA; cdr3_length: 14; j_call: TRBJ1-2; v_call: TRBV27; cdr3_nt: TGTGCCAGCAGTTCCAGGGGACCTGGAACGGGCTACACCTTC; cdr3_aa: CASSSRGPGTGYTF
d_call: NA; cdr3_length: 15; j_call: TRBJ1-1; v_call: TRBV7-6; cdr3_nt: TGTGCCAGCAGCTTAGCGGGAAGACGGGGCACTGAAGCTTTCTTT; cdr3_aa: CASSLAGRRGTEAFF
d_call: TRBD1; cdr3_length: 16; j_call: TRBJ1-2; v_call: TRBV5-6; cdr3_nt: TGTGCCAGCAGCCTTGGGGGAACAGGGGGGAGCTATGGCTACACCTTC; cdr3_aa: CASSLGGTGGSYGYTF
d_call: NA; cdr3_length: 16; j_call: TRBJ2-1; v_call: TRBV27; cdr3_nt: TGTGCCAGCAGTTTATTGCCCGGGAAGACCGGGAATGAGCAGTTCTTC; cdr3_aa: CASSLLPGKTGNEQFF
d_call: NA; cdr3_length: 15; j_call: TRBJ1-5; v_call: TRBV19; cdr3_nt: TGTGCCACTAATACTGTCGGGGGGTCCAATCAGCCCCAGCATTTT; cdr3_aa: CATNTVGGSNQPQHF
d_call: TRBD1; cdr3_length: 15; j_call: TRBJ2-3; v_call: TRBV4-2; cdr3_nt: TGTGCCAGCAGCGACAGGGTCGGGGGCACAGATACGCAGTATTTT; cdr3_aa: CASSDRVGGTDTQYF
d_call: TRBD2; cdr3_length: 17; j_call: TRBJ2-7; v_call: TRBV11-3; cdr3_nt: TGTGCCAGCAGCATCCAACTAGCGGGAGAAGCTAGCTACGAGCAGTACTTC; cdr3_aa: CASSIQLAGEASYEQYF
d_call: TRBD1; cdr3_length: 14; j_call: TRBJ2-7; v_call: TRBV6-1; cdr3_nt: TGTGCCAGCAGTCAGGGACAGGTCGCCCACGAGCAGTACTTC; cdr3_aa: CASSQGQVAHEQYF
d_call: NA; cdr3_length: 16; j_call: TRBJ2-7; v_call: TRBV6-4; cdr3_nt: TGTGCCAGCAGTCTTTGTCGGGGGAGCGATCCCTACGAGCAGTACTTC; cdr3_aa: CASSLCRGSDPYEQYF
d_call: TRBD1; cdr3_length: 14; j_call: TRBJ2-3; v_call: TRBV19; cdr3_nt: TGTGCCAGTATAGGACAGGGGCTTCCAGATACGCAGTATTTT; cdr3_aa: CASIGQGLPDTQYF
d_call: TRBD1; cdr3_length: 16; j_call: TRBJ2-7; v_call: TRBV5-4; cdr3_nt: TGTGCCAGCAGCACGAGAGACAGGGGGACAGCCTACGAGCAGTACTTC; cdr3_aa: CASSTRDRGTAYEQYF
d_call: NA; cdr3_length: 15; j_call: TRBJ1-2; v_call: TRBV27; cdr3_nt: TGTGCCAGCAGTTTAACCCCTCAGGGCGCCTATGGCTACACCTTC; cdr3_aa: CASSLTPQGAYGYTF
d_call: NA; cdr3_length: 16; j_call: TRBJ1-1; v_call: TRBV30; cdr3_nt: TGTGCCTGGAGCGACCGAATCGGGGTCCCGTACACTGAAGCTTTCTTT; cdr3_aa: CAWSDRIGVPYTEAFF
d_call: TRBD1; cdr3_length: 14; j_call: TRBJ2-1; v_call: TRBV4-1; cdr3_nt: TGCGCCAGCAGCCAGAGGGGGCCCTACAATGAGCAGTTCTTC; cdr3_aa: CASSQRGPYNEQFF
d_call: NA; cdr3_length: 12; j_call: TRBJ2-7; v_call: TRBV7-9; cdr3_nt: TGTGCCAGCAGCTTAGATAGCGGCGAGCAGTACTTC; cdr3_aa: CASSLDSGEQYF
d_call: NA; cdr3_length: 15; j_call: TRBJ2-1; v_call: TRBV4-3; cdr3_nt: TGCGCCAGCAGCCAGGACTACATGGGTGGGAATGAGCAGTTCTTC; cdr3_aa: CASSQDYMGGNEQFF
d_call: NA; cdr3_length: 13; j_call: TRBJ2-7; v_call: TRBV18; cdr3_nt: TGTGCCAGCTCCCCGGACAACACCTACGAGCAGTACTTC; cdr3_aa: CASSPDNTYEQYF
d_call: NA; cdr3_length: 14; j_call: TRBJ1-5; v_call: TRBV5-6; cdr3_nt: TGTGCCAGCTCTTACGGGCAGGGCTGGCAGCCCCAGCATTTT; cdr3_aa: CASSYGQGWQPQHF
d_call: NA; cdr3_length: 17; j_call: TRBJ2-7; v_call: TRBV18; cdr3_nt: TGTGCCAGCTCACCGGGACTGCGGACTCTTAGCTCCTACGAGCAGTACTTC; cdr3_aa: CASSPGLRTLSSYEQYF
d_call: NA; cdr3_length: 11; j_call: TRBJ2-7; v_call: TRBV25-1; cdr3_nt: TGTGCCAGCAGTGTCGCCTACGAGCAGTACTTC; cdr3_aa: CASSVAYEQYF
d_call: TRBD1; cdr3_length: 14; j_call: TRBJ1-2; v_call: TRBV13; cdr3_nt: TGTGCCAGCAGCGGGGGACAGGGGATGAATGGCTACACCTTC; cdr3_aa: CASSGGQGMNGYTF
d_call: TRBD1; cdr3_length: 15; j_call: TRBJ1-2; v_call: TRBV5-1; cdr3_nt: TGCGCCAGCAGCTTAACAGACAGGGGCGTGGGAGGCTACACCTTC; cdr3_aa: CASSLTDRGVGGYTF
d_call: TRBD2; cdr3_length: 17; j_call: TRBJ2-1; v_call: TRBV19; cdr3_nt: TGTGCCAGTAGTATAGGGGCGGGAGGGCCGGGGTACAATGAGCAGTTCTTC; cdr3_aa: CASSIGAGGPGYNEQFF
d_call: TRBD2; cdr3_length: 17; j_call: TRBJ2-7; v_call: TRBV11-2; cdr3_nt: TGTGCCAGCAGGAGACCCGGGGGGATTTATCGTTCCTACGAGCAGTACTTC; cdr3_aa: CASRRPGGIYRSYEQYF
d_call: TRBD2; cdr3_length: 18; j_call: TRBJ2-7; v_call: TRBV13; cdr3_nt: TGTGCCAGCAGTTCCCTCACTAGCGGGAGATCGAGTGGCTACGAGCAGTACTTC; cdr3_aa: CASSSLTSGRSSGYEQYF
d_call: NA; cdr3_length: 15; j_call: TRBJ2-3; v_call: TRBV5-4; cdr3_nt: TGTGCCAGCAGCTCGGCAGGCAGGAGCACAGATACGCAGTATTTT; cdr3_aa: CASSSAGRSTDTQYF
d_call: TRBD1; cdr3_length: 17; j_call: TRBJ2-1; v_call: TRBV11-3; cdr3_nt: TGTGCCAGCAGCTCATCCTATGACAGGGGGCCCTACAATGAGCAGTTCTTC; cdr3_aa: CASSSSYDRGPYNEQFF
d_call: TRBD1; cdr3_length: 17; j_call: TRBJ2-5; v_call: TRBV28; cdr3_nt: TGTGCCAGCAGTTTTCCTACCGACAGGGCCGTTCAAGAGACCCAGTACTTC; cdr3_aa: CASSFPTDRAVQETQYF
d_call: NA; cdr3_length: 12; j_call: TRBJ2-7; v_call: TRBV6-5; cdr3_nt: TGTGCCAGCAGTTCCGTCCCCGGCGAGCAGTACTTC; cdr3_aa: CASSSVPGEQYF
d_call: TRBD1; cdr3_length: 16; j_call: TRBJ1-5; v_call: TRBV18; cdr3_nt: TGTGCCAGCTCACCAGTAGGGACAGGGGTCAATCAGCCCCAGCATTTT; cdr3_aa: CASSPVGTGVNQPQHF
d_call: TRBD2; cdr3_length: 15; j_call: TRBJ2-7; v_call: TRBV27; cdr3_nt: TGTGCCAGCAGTCCGAGACTAGCGGGAGGCAATGAGCAGTACTTC; cdr3_aa: CASSPRLAGGNEQYF
d_call: NA; cdr3_length: 12; j_call: TRBJ1-2; v_call: TRBV6-5; cdr3_nt: TGTGCCAGCAGCCCCGACAGGAGGGGCTACACCTTC; cdr3_aa: CASSPDRRGYTF
d_call: TRBD1; cdr3_length: 15; j_call: TRBJ2-1; v_call: TRBV7-9; cdr3_nt: TGTGCCAGCAGCTCCGGGACAGGGAGCTACAATGAGCAGTTCTTC; cdr3_aa: CASSSGTGSYNEQFF